This T cell receptor beta chain was obtained from a study of shared T cell receptors in the human thymus. The data were produced by immunoSEQ multiplex PCR, yet TCRdb's version contains in-frame clones alone and is incomplete. The sample has 600,000 or so clones, about 90% seen once. Trimming took 2 bases from V and 2 from J; bases not matched to a gene: 16. CDR1 is MDHEN, CDR2 SYDVKM, per germline. The CDR3 has 19 residues. These data also featured in a second study, about human thymus T cells. From that second work: Each of the donors was a healthy Finnish infant who was undergoing open corrective cardiac surgery for congenital heart defects. The thymus tissue came from resections taken during corrective heart surgery. What appeared biased in thymic and blood repertoires was the usage of V and J genes. Highly overlapping thymic repertoires among unrelated individuals were reported in related research.

This TCR was recovered from a boy in the first two years of life with a congenital heart defect. The specimen was thymocytes. The chain employs TRBV28 and TRBJ2-7; TRBD2 agrees at 9 bases. The CDR3 DNA sequence: TGTGCCAGCAGTTTAACCCGCGGGAGGGAGTTCTATTCCACCTACGAGCAGTACTTC. This encodes CASSLTRGREFYSTYEQYF.